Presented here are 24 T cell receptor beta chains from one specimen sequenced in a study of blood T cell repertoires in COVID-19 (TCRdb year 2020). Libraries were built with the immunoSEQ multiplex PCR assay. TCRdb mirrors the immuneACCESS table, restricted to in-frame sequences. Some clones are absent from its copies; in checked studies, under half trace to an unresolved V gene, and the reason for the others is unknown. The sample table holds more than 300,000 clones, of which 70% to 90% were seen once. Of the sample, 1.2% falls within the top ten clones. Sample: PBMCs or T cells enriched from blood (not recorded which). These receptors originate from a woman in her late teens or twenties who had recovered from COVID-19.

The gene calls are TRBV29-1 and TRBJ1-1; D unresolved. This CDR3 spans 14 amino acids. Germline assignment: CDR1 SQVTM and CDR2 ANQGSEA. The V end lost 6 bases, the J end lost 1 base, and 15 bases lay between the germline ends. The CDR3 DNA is TGCAGCGTCCGACTCCCGTTAACGAACACTGAAGCTTTCTTT. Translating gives CSVRLPLTNTEAFF.

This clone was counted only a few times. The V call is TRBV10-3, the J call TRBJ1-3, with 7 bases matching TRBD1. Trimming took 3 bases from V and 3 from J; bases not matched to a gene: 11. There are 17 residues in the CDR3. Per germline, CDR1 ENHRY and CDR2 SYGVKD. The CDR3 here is CAISDVTTGRFGNTIYF. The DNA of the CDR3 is TGTGCCATCAGTGACGTCACGACAGGGAGGTTTGGAAACACCATATATTTT.

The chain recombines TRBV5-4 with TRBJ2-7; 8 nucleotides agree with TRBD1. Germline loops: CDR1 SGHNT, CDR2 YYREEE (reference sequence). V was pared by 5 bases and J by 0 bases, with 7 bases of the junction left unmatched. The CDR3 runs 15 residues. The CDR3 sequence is CASRMDRDLSYEQYF. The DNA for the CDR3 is TGTGCCAGCAGGATGGACAGGGACCTCTCCTACGAGCAGTACTTC.

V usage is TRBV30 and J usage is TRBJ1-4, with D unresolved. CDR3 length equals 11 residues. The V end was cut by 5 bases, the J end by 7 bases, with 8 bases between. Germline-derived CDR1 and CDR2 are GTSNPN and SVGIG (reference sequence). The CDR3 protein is CAWGIGEKLFF. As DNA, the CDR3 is TGTGCCTGGGGGATCGGTGAAAAACTGTTTTTT.

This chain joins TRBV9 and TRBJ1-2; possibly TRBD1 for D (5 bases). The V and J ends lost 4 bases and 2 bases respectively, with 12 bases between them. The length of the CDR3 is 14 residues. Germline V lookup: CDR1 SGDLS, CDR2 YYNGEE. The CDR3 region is CASSTYRTNYGYTF. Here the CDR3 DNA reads TGTGCCAGCAGCACCTACAGGACGAACTATGGCTACACCTTC.

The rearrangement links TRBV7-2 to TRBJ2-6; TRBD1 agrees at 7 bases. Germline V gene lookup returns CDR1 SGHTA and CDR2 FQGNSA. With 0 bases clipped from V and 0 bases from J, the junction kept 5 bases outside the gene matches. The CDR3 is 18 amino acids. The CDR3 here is CASSLAGQTSSGANVLTF. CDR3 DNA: TGTGCCAGCAGCTTAGCGGGACAGACCAGCTCTGGGGCCAACGTCCTGACTTTC. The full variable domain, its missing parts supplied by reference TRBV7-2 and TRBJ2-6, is GAGVSQSPSNKVTEKGKDVELRCDPISGHTALYWYRQSLGQGLEFLIYFQGNSAPDKSGLPSDRFSAERTGGSVSTLTIQRTQQEDSAVYLCASSLAGQTSSGANVLTFGAGSRLTVL.

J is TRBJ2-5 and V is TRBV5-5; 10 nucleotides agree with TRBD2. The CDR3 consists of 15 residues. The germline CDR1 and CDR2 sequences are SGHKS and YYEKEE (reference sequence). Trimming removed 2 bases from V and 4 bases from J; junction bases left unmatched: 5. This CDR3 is CASSLSGGARETQYF. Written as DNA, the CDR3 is TGTGCCAGCAGCTTAAGCGGGGGGGCCCGAGAGACCCAGTACTTC.

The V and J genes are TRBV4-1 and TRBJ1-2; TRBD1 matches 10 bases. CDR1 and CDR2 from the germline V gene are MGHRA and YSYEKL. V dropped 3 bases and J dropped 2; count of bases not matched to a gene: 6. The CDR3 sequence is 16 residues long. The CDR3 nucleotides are TGCGCCAGCAGCCAGGGACAGGGGACGACCAACTATGGCTACACCTTC. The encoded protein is CASSQGQGTTNYGYTF.

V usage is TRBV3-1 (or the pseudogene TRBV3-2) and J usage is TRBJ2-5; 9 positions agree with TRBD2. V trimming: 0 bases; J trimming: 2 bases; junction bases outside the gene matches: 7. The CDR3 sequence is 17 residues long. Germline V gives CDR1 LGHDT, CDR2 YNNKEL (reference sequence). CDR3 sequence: CASSQEGSGGLQETQYF. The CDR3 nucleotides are TGTGCCAGCAGCCAAGAGGGTAGCGGGGGACTACAAGAGACCCAGTACTTC.

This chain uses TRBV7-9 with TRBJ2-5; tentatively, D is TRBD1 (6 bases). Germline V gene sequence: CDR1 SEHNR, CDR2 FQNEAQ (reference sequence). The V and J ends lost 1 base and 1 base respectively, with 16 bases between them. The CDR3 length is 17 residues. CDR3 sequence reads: CASSLVLQGLPQETQYF. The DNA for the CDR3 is TGTGCCAGCAGCTTAGTGTTACAGGGTTTGCCCCAAGAGACCCAGTACTTC.

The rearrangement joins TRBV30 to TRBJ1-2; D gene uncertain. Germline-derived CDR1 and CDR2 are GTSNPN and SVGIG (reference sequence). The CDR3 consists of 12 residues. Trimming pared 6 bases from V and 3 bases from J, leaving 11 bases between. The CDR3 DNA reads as TGTGCCTGCGTCGTGGCGGACTATGGCTACACCTTC. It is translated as CACVVADYGYTF.

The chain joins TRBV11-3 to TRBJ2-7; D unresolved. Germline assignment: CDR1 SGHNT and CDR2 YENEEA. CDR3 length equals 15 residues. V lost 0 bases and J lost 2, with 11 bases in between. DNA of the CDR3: TGTGCCAGCAGCTTAGATGGCACGTCCGCCTACGAGCAGTACTTC. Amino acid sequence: CASSLDGTSAYEQYF.

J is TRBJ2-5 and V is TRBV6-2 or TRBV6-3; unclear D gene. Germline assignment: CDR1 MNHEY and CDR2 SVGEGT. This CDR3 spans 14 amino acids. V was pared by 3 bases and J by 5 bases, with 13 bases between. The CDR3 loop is CASSYGTPGETQYF. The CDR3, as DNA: TGTGCCAGCAGTTATGGCACCCCCGGGGAGACCCAGTACTTC.

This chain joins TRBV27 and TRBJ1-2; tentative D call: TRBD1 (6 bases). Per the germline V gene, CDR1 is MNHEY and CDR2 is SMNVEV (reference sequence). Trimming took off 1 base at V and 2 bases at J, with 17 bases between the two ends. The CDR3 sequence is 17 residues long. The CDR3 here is CASSLFGQGGGNYGYTF. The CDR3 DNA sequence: TGTGCCAGCAGTTTATTTGGCCAAGGGGGGGGGAACTATGGCTACACCTTC.

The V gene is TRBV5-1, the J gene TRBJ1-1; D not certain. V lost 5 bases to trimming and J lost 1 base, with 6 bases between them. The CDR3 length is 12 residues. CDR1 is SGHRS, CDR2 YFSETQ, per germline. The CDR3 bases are TGCGCCAGCAGGCTAGAGAACACTGAAGCTTTCTTT. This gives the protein CASRLENTEAFF.

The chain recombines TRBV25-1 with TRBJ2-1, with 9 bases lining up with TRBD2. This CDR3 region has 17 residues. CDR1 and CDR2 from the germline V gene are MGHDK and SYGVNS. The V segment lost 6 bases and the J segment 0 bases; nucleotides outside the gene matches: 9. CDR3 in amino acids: CASRDSSGGSSYNEQFF. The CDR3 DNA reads TGTGCCAGCAGAGATAGTAGCGGGGGCAGCTCCTACAATGAGCAGTTCTTC.

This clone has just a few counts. Here the CDR3 DNA reads TGTGCCAGCAGCTTCGTGACGGACAGGGGAGCTAGCTCCTACGAGCAGTACTTC. As protein: CASSFVTDRGASSYEQYF. The V and J genes are TRBV7-2 and TRBJ2-7, with 9 nucleotides matching TRBD1. The V gene's germline CDR1 is SGHTA and CDR2 FQGNSA. V shed 3 bases and J 0 bases; nucleotides not matched to a gene: 12. The CDR3 runs to 18 residues.

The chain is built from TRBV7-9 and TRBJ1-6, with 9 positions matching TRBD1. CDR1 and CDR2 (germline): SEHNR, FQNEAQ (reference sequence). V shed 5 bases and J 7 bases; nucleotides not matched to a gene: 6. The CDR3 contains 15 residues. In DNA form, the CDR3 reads TGTGCCAGCAGCCAGGCGGGACAGGGAAATTCACCCCTCCACTTT. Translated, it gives CASSQAGQGNSPLHF. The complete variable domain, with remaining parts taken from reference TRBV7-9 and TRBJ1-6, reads DTGVSQNPRHKITKRGQNVTFRCDPISEHNRLYWYRQTLGQGPEFLTYFQNEAQLEKSRLLSDRFSAERPKGSFSTLEIQRTEQGDSAMYLCASSQAGQGNSPLHFGNGTRLTVT.

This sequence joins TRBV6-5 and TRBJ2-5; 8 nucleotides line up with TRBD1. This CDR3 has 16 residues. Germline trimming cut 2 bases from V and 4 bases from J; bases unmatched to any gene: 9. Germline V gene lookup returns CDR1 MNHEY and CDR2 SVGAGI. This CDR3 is CASSYIPGQAPETQYF. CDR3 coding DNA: TGTGCCAGCAGTTACATCCCGGGACAGGCGCCAGAGACCCAGTACTTC.

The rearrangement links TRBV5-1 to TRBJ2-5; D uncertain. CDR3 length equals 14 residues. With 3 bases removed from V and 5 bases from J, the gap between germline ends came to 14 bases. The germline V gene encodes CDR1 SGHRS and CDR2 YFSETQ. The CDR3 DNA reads TGCGCCAGCAGCTCCGGAGAGCTAAGTGAGACCCAGTACTTC. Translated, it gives CASSSGELSETQYF.

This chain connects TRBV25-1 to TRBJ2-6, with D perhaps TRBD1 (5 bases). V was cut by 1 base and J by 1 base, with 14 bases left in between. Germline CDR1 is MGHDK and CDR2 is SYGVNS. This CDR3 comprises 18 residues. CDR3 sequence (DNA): TGTGCCAGCAGTGAATTGGTGACAGAGCTATCTGGGGCCAACGTCCTGACTTTC. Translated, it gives CASSELVTELSGANVLTF.

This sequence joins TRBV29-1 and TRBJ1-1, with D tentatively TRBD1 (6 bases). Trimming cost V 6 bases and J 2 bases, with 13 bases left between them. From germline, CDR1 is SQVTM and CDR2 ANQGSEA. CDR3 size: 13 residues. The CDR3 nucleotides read TGCAGCGTCCGGACAGTCTTAAACACTGAAGCTTTCTTT. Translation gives CSVRTVLNTEAFF.

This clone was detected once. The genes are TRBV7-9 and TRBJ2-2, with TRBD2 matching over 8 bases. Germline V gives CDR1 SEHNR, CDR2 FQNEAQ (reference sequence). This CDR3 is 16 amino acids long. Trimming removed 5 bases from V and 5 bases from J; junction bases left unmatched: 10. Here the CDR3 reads CASSRSGGRETGELFF. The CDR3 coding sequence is TGTGCCAGCAGCCGAAGCGGGGGAAGGGAGACCGGGGAGCTGTTTTTT.

The CDR3 DNA follows: TGTGCCAGCAGTGGCGGTTACGAGCAGTACTTC. It yields the protein CASSGGYEQYF. This sequence joins TRBV6-2 or TRBV6-3 and TRBJ2-7, with unresolved D. V lost 5 bases, J lost 4 bases, and 6 bases lay in between. The CDR3 covers 11 residues. Per germline, CDR1 MNHEY and CDR2 SVGEGT.